This T cell receptor beta chain comes out of a study of blood T cells in healthy people across ages. Findings and limits, study-wide: Both naive CD4+ cell counts and diversity were greater in long-lived donors than in aged donors. Older individuals had lower TCR beta diversity per million T cells (the decline was roughly linear).

This clonotype was recorded a few times. What it binds is unknown. For the second PCR, which ran for about 7 to 11 cycles, a sample-barcoded 5' primer and a J-beta primer mix were used. Through a template-switch adaptor with 12 random nucleotides, each cDNA molecule received a tag. TCRdb re-analysed the 5' RACE reads in MiXCR, keeping a single row per CDR3 protein. This table holds fewer than 800,000 distinct CDR3 sequences, around a quarter found once. V lost 1 base to trimming and J lost 6 bases, with 9 bases between them. CDR1 and CDR2 (germline): LGHDT, YNNKEL (reference sequence). The CDR3 runs 13 residues. The sample also formed part of further work on T cells of mothers and their children. That work adds: Persistent microchimeric T cell clones were not found at ~100 per million sensitivity.

The sequencing sample was made of blood. This receptor was obtained from a boy aged 5-17 years in good health. The V gene is TRBV3-1, the J gene TRBJ1-2; D unclear. CDR3 residues: CASSQVSVNGYTF. CDR3 in DNA: TGTGCCAGCAGCCAAGTAAGTGTGAATGGCTACACCTTC.